Ten or more counts support the clone carrying this T cell receptor (beta chain). Its specificity is unknown. This specimen comes from a study of CD8 T cells in ankylosing spondylitis. V lost 0 bases to trimming and J lost 0 bases, with 10 bases between them. The germline V gene has CDR1 SGDLS and CDR2 YYNGEE. CDR3 size: 16 residues. Findings and caveats of the study: The authors found the disease-linked clones to be CD8+ and relatively rare in peripheral blood.

TCRdb independently ran MiXCR on the 5' RACE reads; one entry per CDR3 protein. The sample has tens of thousands of distinct CDR3 sequences, around 3.8% seen once. Sequencing was carried out using blood, either unsorted or a sorted T cell fraction (not recorded which). This receptor was identified in a female donor with ankylosing spondylitis or in good health (not recorded which). The V call is TRBV9, the J call TRBJ2-4; no reliable D call. The CDR3: CASSVEFGLAKNIQYF. CDR3 sequence (DNA): TGTGCCAGCAGCGTAGAGTTCGGTCTAGCCAAAAACATTCAGTACTTC.